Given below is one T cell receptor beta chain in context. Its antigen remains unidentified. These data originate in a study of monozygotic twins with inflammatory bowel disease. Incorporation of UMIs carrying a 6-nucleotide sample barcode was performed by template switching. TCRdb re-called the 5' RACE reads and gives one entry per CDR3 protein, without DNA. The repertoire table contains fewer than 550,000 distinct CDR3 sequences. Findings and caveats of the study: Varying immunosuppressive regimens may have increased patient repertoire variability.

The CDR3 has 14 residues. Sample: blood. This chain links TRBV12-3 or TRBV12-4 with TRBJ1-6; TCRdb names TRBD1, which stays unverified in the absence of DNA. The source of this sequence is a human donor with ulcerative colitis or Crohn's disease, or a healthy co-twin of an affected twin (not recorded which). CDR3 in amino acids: CASSPGQAGSPLHF.